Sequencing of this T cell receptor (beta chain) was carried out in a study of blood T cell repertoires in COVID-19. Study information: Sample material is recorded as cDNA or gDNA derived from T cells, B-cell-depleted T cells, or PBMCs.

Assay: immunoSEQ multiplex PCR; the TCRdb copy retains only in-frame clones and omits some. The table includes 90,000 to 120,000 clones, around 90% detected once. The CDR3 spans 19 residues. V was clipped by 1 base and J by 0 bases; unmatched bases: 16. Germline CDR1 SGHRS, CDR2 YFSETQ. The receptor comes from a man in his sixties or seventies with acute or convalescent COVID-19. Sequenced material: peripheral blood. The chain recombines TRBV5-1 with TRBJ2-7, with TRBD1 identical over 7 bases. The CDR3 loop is CASSLMGQWDKTSSYEQYF. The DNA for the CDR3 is TGCGCCAGCAGCTTGATGGGACAGTGGGATAAAACGAGCTCCTACGAGCAGTACTTC. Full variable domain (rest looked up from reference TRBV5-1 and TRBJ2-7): KAGVTQTPRYLIKTRGQQVTLSCSPISGHRSVSWYQQTPGQGLQFLFEYFSETQRNKGNFPGRFSGRQFSNSRSEMNVSTLELGDSALYLCASSLMGQWDKTSSYEQYFGPGTRLTVT.